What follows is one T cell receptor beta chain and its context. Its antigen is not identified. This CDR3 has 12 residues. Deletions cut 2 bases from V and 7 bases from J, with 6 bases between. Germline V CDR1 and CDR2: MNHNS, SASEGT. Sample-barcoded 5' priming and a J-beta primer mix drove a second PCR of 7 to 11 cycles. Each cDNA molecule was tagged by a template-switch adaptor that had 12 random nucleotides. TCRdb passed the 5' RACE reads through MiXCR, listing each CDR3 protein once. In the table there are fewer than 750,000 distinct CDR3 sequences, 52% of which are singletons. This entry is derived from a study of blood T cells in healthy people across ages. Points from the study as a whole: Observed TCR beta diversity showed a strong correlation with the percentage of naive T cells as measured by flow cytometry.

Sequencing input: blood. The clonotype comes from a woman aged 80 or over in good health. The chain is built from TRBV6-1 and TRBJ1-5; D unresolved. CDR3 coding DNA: TGTGCCAGCAGTGAACCTGGACAGCCCCAGCATTTT. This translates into CASSEPGQPQHF.